The TCR beta chain under discussion was sequenced for a study of tumor-infiltrating lymphocytes in primary liver carcinoma. Overall study: The study enrolled male and female patients aged 30 to 69 years.

A constant-region primer primed TCR beta cDNA synthesis from roughly 500 ng of total RNA. The TCR beta library was amplified through three nested multiplex PCR rounds in a modified ARM-PCR procedure. The two initial PCR rounds, approximately 10 cycles each, used TRBV1-TRBV30 forward and C-beta reverse primers. One entry per CDR3 protein, called by TCRdb with MiXCR from the multiplex PCR reads. Of about 92,000 distinct CDR3 sequences listed, about 70% are singletons. Each 20-30 mg portion of unsorted bulk tissue served as the source for co-extraction of RNA and DNA. Donors underwent surgery for histopathologically diagnosed primary liver carcinoma. Comment on this clonotype: A junction end diverges from the germline sequence, so it may reflect a read error.

Germline CDR1 reads MGHRA; CDR2 reads YSYEKL. The CDR3 is made up of 13 amino acids. Sample: tumor-adjacent normal liver tissue. The receptor was isolated from a man between 35 and 55 years old with primary liver carcinoma and hepatitis B virus infection. The rearrangement links TRBV4-1 to TRBJ2-1, with D hard to call. CDR3 nucleotides: TGCGCTAGCAGCTCCTCCCCCGGGTCGGAGCGATTCTTC. Protein sequence: CASSSSPGSERFF.